These 27 T cell receptor beta chains originate from one sample sequenced in a study of blood T cell repertoires in COVID-19. Generated by immunoSEQ multiplex PCR, the TCRdb table keeps only in-frame clones and is missing some. The data contain a few hundred thousand clones, roughly 85% of them singletons. The material sequenced was peripheral blood. The receptors originated from a young woman with acute or convalescent COVID-19.

The J gene is TRBJ2-2, the V gene TRBV24-1; TRBD2 matches at 13 bases. The CDR3 is 14 amino acids. CDR1 KGHDR and CDR2 SFDVKD come from the germline V gene. With V trimmed by 5 bases and J by 13 bases, 6 bases remained unmatched. The CDR3 protein is CATSVGTSGTRLFF. CDR3 in DNA: TGTGCCACCAGTGTCGGGACTAGCGGGACGAGGCTGTTTTTT.

In this sample, this clone turned up a few times. Written as DNA, the CDR3 is TGTGCCAGCAGCCCGGACAGGGGGCGAGGAAACACCATATATTTT. Translation gives CASSPDRGRGNTIYF. This chain joins TRBV4-2 and TRBJ1-3; 11 bases match TRBD1. V dropped 4 bases and J dropped 4; count of bases not matched to a gene: 3. Germline-derived CDR1 and CDR2 are LGHNA and YNFKEQ. The CDR3 contains 15 residues.

V usage is TRBV9 and J usage is TRBJ1-2; TRBD1 matches at 7 bases. Germline lookup yields CDR1 SGDLS and CDR2 YYNGEE. After removal of 6 bases from V and 8 bases from J, the junction contained 4 bases not matched to a gene. The CDR3 totals 11 residues. DNA of the CDR3: TGTGCCAGCAAGGGGGCTATAGGCTACACCTTC. Its protein product is CASKGAIGYTF. The full variable domain, with the rest looked up from reference TRBV9 and TRBJ1-2, is DSGVTQTPKHLITATGQRVTLRCSPRSGDLSVYWYQQSLDQGLQFLIQYYNGEERAKGNILERFSAQQFPDLHSELNLSSLELGDSALYFCASKGAIGYTFGSGTRLTVV.

This chain links TRBV7-8 with TRBJ1-4; D unresolved. V lost 3 bases to trimming and J lost 8 bases, with 19 bases between them. The V gene's germline CDR1 is SGHVS and CDR2 FQNEAQ. CDR3 length equals 16 residues. Here the CDR3 reads CASSFDPRVEEEKLFF. CDR3 sequence (DNA): TGTGCCAGCAGCTTTGACCCCCGGGTTGAAGAAGAAAAACTGTTTTTT. Based on the CDR3 plus reference TRBV7-8 and TRBJ1-4, the full variable domain is GAGVSQSPRYKVAKRGQDVALRCDPISGHVSLFWYQQALGQGPEFLTYFQNEAQLDKSGLPSDRFFAERPEGSVSTLKIQRTQQEDSAVYLCASSFDPRVEEEKLFFGSGTQLSVL.

This sequence joins TRBV29-1 and TRBJ2-7, with TRBD1 matching over 7 bases. After removal of 3 bases from V and 5 bases from J, the junction contained 7 bases not matched to a gene. CDR1 and CDR2 from the germline V gene are SQVTM and ANQGSEA. There are 13 residues in the CDR3. The DNA of the CDR3 is TGCAGCGTTGAGACAGGGTGGAGTGACGAGCAGTACTTC. Amino acids: CSVETGWSDEQYF.

A word on this clone: Other DNA sequences in this sample translate to the same CDR3. The chain employs TRBV28 and TRBJ2-6; D possibly corresponds to TRBD2 (5 bases). Germline CDR1 is MDHEN and CDR2 is SYDVKM. The CDR3 sequence is 15 residues long. V lost 3 bases and J lost 1, with 7 bases in between. The CDR3: CASSLRGSGANVLTF. CDR3 nucleotides: TGTGCCAGCAGTTTGAGAGGGTCTGGGGCCAACGTCCTGACTTTC. Full variable domain (outside the CDR3, taken from reference TRBV28 and TRBJ2-6): DVKVTQSSRYLVKRTGEKVFLECVQDMDHENMFWYRQDPGLGLRLIYFSYDVKMKEKGDIPEGYSVSREKKERFSLILESASTNQTSMYLCASSLRGSGANVLTFGAGSRLTVL.

In its sample, this clone was seen a few times. The CDR3 spells CASSIDADFSEAFF. CDR3 bases: TGTGCCAGTAGTATAGATGCCGACTTTTCTGAAGCTTTCTTT. V is TRBV19 and J is TRBJ1-1; no clear D. The V end was cut by 0 bases, the J end by 6 bases, with 11 bases between. Germline V gives CDR1 LNHDA, CDR2 SQIVND (reference sequence). The CDR3 consists of 14 residues.

In its sample, this clone was seen many times. The rearrangement uses TRBV28 and TRBJ1-3; 9 nucleotides match TRBD1. Looked up from germline, CDR1 is MDHEN and CDR2 is SYDVKM. The V and J ends lost 5 bases and 3 bases, in that order; junction bases with no gene match: 5. The CDR3 sequence is 15 residues long. The CDR3 region is CASSRGQGYGNTIYF. In DNA form, the CDR3 reads TGTGCCAGCAGTAGAGGACAGGGGTATGGAAACACCATATATTTT.

The chain couples TRBV27 to TRBJ1-5; 9 nucleotides match TRBD1. J was trimmed by 3 bases and V by 11 bases; bases with no gene match: 8. This CDR3 contains 14 residues. CDR1 is MNHEY and CDR2 is SMNVEV in the germline V gene (reference sequence). Written as DNA, the CDR3 is TGTGCCTCCCGGACAGGGGTGGACAATCAGCCCCAGCATTTT. Translating it yields CASRTGVDNQPQHF.

This rearrangement joins TRBV7-8 to TRBJ2-1; TRBD2 matches 9 bases. Germline V gives CDR1 SGHVS, CDR2 FQNEAQ. CDR3 length: 19 residues. V lost 1 base, J lost 5 bases, and 15 bases stayed unmatched. The CDR3, as DNA: TGTGCCAGCAGCTTAGAGGGGGGTTCTAGCGGGATTACCCACAATGAGCAGTTCTTC. Its protein product is CASSLEGGSSGITHNEQFF.

The sample holds a few counts of this clone. The chain is built from TRBV6-4 and TRBJ1-2; the match to TRBD1 covers 8 bases. The germline CDR1 and CDR2 sequences are MRHNA and SNTAGT. The CDR3 contains 15 residues. The junction had 7 bases not matched to a gene; V was cut back by 3 bases and J by 4 bases. The CDR3 sequence is CASSEGPDRVYGYTF. In DNA form, the CDR3 reads TGTGCCAGCAGTGAGGGGCCGGACAGGGTCTATGGCTACACCTTC.

V gene TRBV10-3 combines with J gene TRBJ2-5; 12 bases line up with TRBD2. The CDR3 loop spans 15 amino acids. With V trimmed by 10 bases and J by 5 bases, 11 bases remained unmatched. Looked up from germline, CDR1 is ENHRY and CDR2 is SYGVKD. The CDR3 nucleotides read TGTGCCACAGGGGCTAGCGGGGGGGCAATGGAGACCCAGTACTTC. Protein product: CATGASGGAMETQYF.

DNA for the CDR3: TGTGCCAGCAGTCTTCGACAGGGGGCTGAAGCTTTCTTT. This translates into CASSLRQGAEAFF. The rearrangement links TRBV12-3 or TRBV12-4 to TRBJ1-1; TRBD1 agrees at 9 bases. This CDR3 has 13 residues. J was trimmed by 6 bases and V by 5 bases; bases with no gene match: 4.

This clone was detected only once. The chain employs TRBV10-3 and TRBJ1-5, with 7 bases fitting TRBD1. J lost 1 base, V lost 6 bases, and 3 bases had no gene match. The CDR3 covers 14 residues. Germline-derived CDR1 and CDR2 are ENHRY and SYGVKD. Written as DNA, the CDR3 is TGTGCCATCAGGGAACAGGGGAGCAATCAGCCCCAGCATTTT. This codes for CAIREQGSNQPQHF.

The rearrangement uses TRBV20-1 and TRBJ2-7; unclear D gene. Per the germline V gene, CDR1 is DFQATT and CDR2 is SNEGSKA (reference sequence). The CDR3 spans 8 residues. Trimming cost V 7 bases and J 12 bases, with 10 bases left between them. The CDR3 protein is CSVNHRYF. The CDR3, as DNA: TGCAGTGTGAACCACAGGTACTTC.

This chain connects TRBV29-1 to TRBJ1-5; TRBD1 agrees at 7 bases. Germline V gives CDR1 SQVTM, CDR2 ANQGSEA. There are 13 residues in the CDR3. The V gene end was trimmed by 6 bases and the J gene end by 1 base; junction bases not matched to a gene: 3. CDR3 loop: CSVKDRSNQPQHF. The DNA of the CDR3 is TGCAGCGTCAAGGACAGGAGCAATCAGCCCCAGCATTTT. The entire variable domain, with the rest obtained from reference TRBV29-1 and TRBJ1-5, is as follows: SAVISQKPSRDICQRGTSLTIQCQVDSQVTMMFWYRQQPGQSLTLIATANQGSEATYESGFVIDKFPISRPNLTFSTLTVSNMSPEDSSIYLCSVKDRSNQPQHFGDGTRLSIL.

The chain links TRBV10-1 to TRBJ2-1; the match to TRBD2 covers 8 bases. Germline V CDR1 and CDR2: WNHNN, SYGVQD (reference sequence). J was trimmed by 8 bases and V by 2 bases; bases with no gene match: 8. The CDR3 is made up of 15 amino acids. The CDR3 spells CASSEGSGRRDEQFF. In DNA, the CDR3 is TGCGCCAGCAGTGAGGGGAGCGGGAGAAGGGATGAGCAGTTCTTC.

In this sample, this clone turned up many times. This chain links TRBV29-1 with TRBJ1-1; D uncertain. The length of the CDR3 is 12 residues. Between the trimmed V and J ends, which lost 4 bases and 1 base, there was a span of 7 bases. Germline V gives CDR1 SQVTM, CDR2 ANQGSEA. In DNA form, the CDR3 reads TGCAGCGTTGTTTCGGGGAACACTGAAGCTTTCTTT. Encoded protein: CSVVSGNTEAFF.

This clone was recorded only once. The V gene is TRBV6-5, the J gene TRBJ1-1, with D possibly being TRBD1 (6 bases). V lost 6 bases and J lost 4, with 12 bases in between. Per germline, CDR1 MNHEY and CDR2 SVGAGI. CDR3 length equals 13 residues. The CDR3 nucleotides read TGTGCCAGCAGGTCAGGGGAGAGCACTGAAGCTTTCTTT. It translates to CASRSGESTEAFF.

For the CDR3, the DNA is TGTGCCAGTAGTATGCGGGGAGAGACCCAGTACTTC. This encodes CASSMRGETQYF. This chain links TRBV19 with TRBJ2-5; weak D call: TRBD2 (6 bases). Germline V CDR1 and CDR2: LNHDA, SQIVND (reference sequence). Trimming removed 3 bases from V and 4 bases from J, with 6 bases in between. The CDR3 sequence is 12 residues long.

This chain uses TRBV13 with TRBJ2-7, with 12 bases identical to TRBD1. This CDR3 region has 15 residues. The V segment lost 4 bases and the J segment 2 bases; nucleotides outside the gene matches: 3. Germline V lookup: CDR1 PRHDT, CDR2 FYEKMQ (reference sequence). This chain's CDR3 is CASSSGTGGTYEQYF. In DNA form, the CDR3 reads TGTGCCAGCAGCTCCGGGACAGGGGGCACCTACGAGCAGTACTTC.

This chain connects TRBV27 to TRBJ1-2; the match to TRBD1 covers 8 bases. After removal of 2 bases from V and 4 bases from J, the junction contained 6 bases not matched to a gene. CDR1 and CDR2 from the germline V gene are MNHEY and SMNVEV (reference sequence). The CDR3 is 15 residues long. The CDR3 DNA is TGTGCCAGCAGTTTACGCTCGACAGGGGTCTATGGCTACACCTTC. It codes for CASSLRSTGVYGYTF.

The V gene is TRBV30, the J gene TRBJ1-1, with D possibly TRBD1 on 5 matching bases. Between the trimmed V and J ends, which lost 0 bases and 5 bases, there was a span of 16 bases. CDR1 is GTSNPN, CDR2 SVGIG, per germline (reference sequence). The CDR3 is 15 amino acids. This CDR3 reads CAWSVRFGGGTEAFF. The CDR3 region has the DNA TGTGCCTGGAGTGTTAGGTTTGGGGGGGGGACTGAAGCTTTCTTT.

This chain joins TRBV5-1 and TRBJ2-1; D possibly corresponds to TRBD2 (6 bases). The V gene's germline CDR1 is SGHRS and CDR2 YFSETQ. Trimming removed 7 bases at V and 9 bases at J, with 14 bases between. The CDR3 spans 12 residues. The CDR3: CASGLGGAEQFF. The CDR3 region has the DNA TGCGCCAGCGGCCTTGGAGGGGCTGAGCAGTTCTTC. Looking up the rest from reference TRBV5-1 and TRBJ2-1 gives the full variable domain: KAGVTQTPRYLIKTRGQQVTLSCSPISGHRSVSWYQQTPGQGLQFLFEYFSETQRNKGNFPGRFSGRQFSNSRSEMNVSTLELGDSALYLCASGLGGAEQFFGPGTRLTVL.

The chain recombines TRBV4-2 with TRBJ2-4; 10 bases line up with TRBD2. The germline V gene has CDR1 LGHNA and CDR2 YNFKEQ. CDR3 length equals 18 residues. With 1 base clipped from V and 1 base from J, the junction kept 7 bases outside the gene matches. The CDR3 DNA reads TGTGCCAGCAGCCAAGGGGAGCGGGAGGGCCTGGCCAAAAACATTCAGTACTTC. Its protein product is CASSQGEREGLAKNIQYF.

V usage is TRBV10-1 and J usage is TRBJ2-1; no clear D gene. The CDR3 has 12 residues. V was cut by 5 bases and J by 9 bases, with 11 bases left in between. CDR1 is WNHNN and CDR2 is SYGVQD in the germline V gene (reference sequence). CDR3 loop: CASSSAIGEQFF. The CDR3 coding sequence is TGCGCCAGCAGTTCTGCCATCGGTGAGCAGTTCTTC.

This rearrangement joins TRBV6-1 to TRBJ2-7; D remains ambiguous. The V end lost 3 bases, the J end lost 3 bases, and 6 bases lay between the germline ends. Germline CDR1 MNHNS, CDR2 SASEGT. The CDR3 spans 12 residues. The DNA for the CDR3 is TGTGCCAGCAGTGATTCGGGCTACGAGCAGTACTTC. This gives the protein CASSDSGYEQYF.